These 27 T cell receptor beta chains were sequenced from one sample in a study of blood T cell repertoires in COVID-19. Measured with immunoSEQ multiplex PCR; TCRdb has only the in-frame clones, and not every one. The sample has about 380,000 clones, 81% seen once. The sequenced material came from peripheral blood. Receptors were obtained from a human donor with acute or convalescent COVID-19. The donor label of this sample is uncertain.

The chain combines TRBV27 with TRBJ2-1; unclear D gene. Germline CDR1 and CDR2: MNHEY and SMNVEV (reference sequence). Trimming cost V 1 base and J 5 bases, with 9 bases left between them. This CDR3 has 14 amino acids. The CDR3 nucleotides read TGTGCCAGCAGTTTATGGGCTACCAACAATGAGCAGTTCTTC. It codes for CASSLWATNNEQFF.

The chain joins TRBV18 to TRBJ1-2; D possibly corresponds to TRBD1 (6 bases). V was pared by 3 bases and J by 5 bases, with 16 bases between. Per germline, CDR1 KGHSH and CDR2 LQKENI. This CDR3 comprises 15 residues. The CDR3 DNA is TGTGCCAGCTCACCGTTGGGGGACACCTCTTATGGCTACACCTTC. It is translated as CASSPLGDTSYGYTF.

The CDR3 DNA sequence: TGTGCCAGCTCCCGGGACAGCCCTAACTATGGCTACACCTTC. It yields the protein CASSRDSPNYGYTF. The rearrangement links TRBV18 to TRBJ1-2; 7 positions match TRBD1. With 6 bases clipped from V and 0 bases from J, the junction kept 4 bases outside the gene matches. CDR3 size: 14 residues. The germline CDR1 and CDR2 sequences are KGHSH and LQKENI.

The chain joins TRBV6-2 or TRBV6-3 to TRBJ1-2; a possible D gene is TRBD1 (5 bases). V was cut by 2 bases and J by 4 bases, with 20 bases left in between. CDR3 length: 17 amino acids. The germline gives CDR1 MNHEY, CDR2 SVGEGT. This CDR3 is CASSYGGAEGLIYGYTF. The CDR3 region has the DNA TGTGCCAGCAGTTACGGAGGGGCCGAGGGTCTTATCTATGGCTACACCTTC.

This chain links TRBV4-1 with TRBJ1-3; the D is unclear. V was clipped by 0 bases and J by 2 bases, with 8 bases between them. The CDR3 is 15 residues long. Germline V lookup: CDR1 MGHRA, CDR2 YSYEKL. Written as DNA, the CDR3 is TGCGCCAGCAGCCAAGATCTAGGCCCTGGAAACACCATATATTTT. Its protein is CASSQDLGPGNTIYF.

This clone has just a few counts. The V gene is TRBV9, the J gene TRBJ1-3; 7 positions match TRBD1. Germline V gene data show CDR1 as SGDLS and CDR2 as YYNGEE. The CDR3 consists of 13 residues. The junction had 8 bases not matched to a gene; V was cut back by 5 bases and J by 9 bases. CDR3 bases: TGTGCCAGCAGTGACAGGGCCGGGATCACCATATATTTT. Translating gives CASSDRAGITIYF.

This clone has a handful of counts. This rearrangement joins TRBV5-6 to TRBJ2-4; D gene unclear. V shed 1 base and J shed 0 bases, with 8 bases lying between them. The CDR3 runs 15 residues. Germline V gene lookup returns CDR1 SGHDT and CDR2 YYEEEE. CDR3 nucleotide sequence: TGTGCCAGCAGCTTGAGCGACCTAGCCAAAAACATTCAGTACTTC. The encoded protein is CASSLSDLAKNIQYF.

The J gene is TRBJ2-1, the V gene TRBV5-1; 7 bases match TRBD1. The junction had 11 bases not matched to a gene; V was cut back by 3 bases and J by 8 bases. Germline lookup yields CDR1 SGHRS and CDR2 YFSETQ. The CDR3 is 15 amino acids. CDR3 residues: CASSSQGDFIYEQFF. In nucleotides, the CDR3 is TGCGCCAGCAGCTCCCAGGGGGATTTTATTTATGAGCAGTTCTTC. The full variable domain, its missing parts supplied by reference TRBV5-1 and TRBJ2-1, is KAGVTQTPRYLIKTRGQQVTLSCSPISGHRSVSWYQQTPGQGLQFLFEYFSETQRNKGNFPGRFSGRQFSNSRSEMNVSTLELGDSALYLCASSSQGDFIYEQFFGPGTRLTVL.

CDR3 region: CATSTGGTDTQYF. The CDR3, as DNA: TGTGCCACCAGTACAGGCGGCACAGATACGCAGTATTTT. The chain is built from TRBV24-1 and TRBJ2-3, with D possibly matching TRBD1 (5 bases). This CDR3 region has 13 residues. V was cut by 6 bases and J by 1 base, with 7 bases left in between. In germline, CDR1 is KGHDR, CDR2 SFDVKD.

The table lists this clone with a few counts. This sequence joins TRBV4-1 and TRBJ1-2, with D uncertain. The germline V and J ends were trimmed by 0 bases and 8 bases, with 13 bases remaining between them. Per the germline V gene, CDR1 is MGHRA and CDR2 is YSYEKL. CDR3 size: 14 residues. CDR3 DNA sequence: TGCGCCAGCAGCCAAGAGGAGAGTGGAGGGGGCTACACCTTC. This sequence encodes CASSQEESGGGYTF.

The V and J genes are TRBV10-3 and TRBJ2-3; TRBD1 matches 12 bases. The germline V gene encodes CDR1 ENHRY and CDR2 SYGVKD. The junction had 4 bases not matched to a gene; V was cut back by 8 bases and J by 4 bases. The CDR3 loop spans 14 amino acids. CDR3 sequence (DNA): TGTGCCATCGCCGGGACAGGGGGCGCAGATACGCAGTATTTT. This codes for CAIAGTGGADTQYF.

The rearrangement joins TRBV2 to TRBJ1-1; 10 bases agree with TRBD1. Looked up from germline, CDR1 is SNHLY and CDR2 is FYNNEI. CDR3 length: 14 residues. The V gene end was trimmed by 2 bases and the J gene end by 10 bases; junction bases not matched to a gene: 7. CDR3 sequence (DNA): TGTGCCAGCAGTGAAATTGGGGACAGGGGCAGAGCTTTCTTT. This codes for CASSEIGDRGRAFF.

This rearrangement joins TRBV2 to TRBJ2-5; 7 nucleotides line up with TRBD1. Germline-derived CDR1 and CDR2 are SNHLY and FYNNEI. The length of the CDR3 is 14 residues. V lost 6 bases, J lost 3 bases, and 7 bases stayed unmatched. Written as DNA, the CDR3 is TGTGCCAGCAGACAAGAAGACAGGGAAGAGACCCAGTACTTC. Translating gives CASRQEDREETQYF. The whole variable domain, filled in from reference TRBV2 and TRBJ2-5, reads EPEVTQTPSHQVTQMGQEVILRCVPISNHLYFYWYRQILGQKVEFLVSFYNNEISEKSEIFDDQFSVERPDGSNFTLKIRSTKLEDSAMYFCASRQEDREETQYFGPGTRLLVL.

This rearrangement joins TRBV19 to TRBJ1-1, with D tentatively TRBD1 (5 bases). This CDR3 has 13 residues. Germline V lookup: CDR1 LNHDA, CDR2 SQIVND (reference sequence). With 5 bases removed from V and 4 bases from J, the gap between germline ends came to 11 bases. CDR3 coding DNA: TGTGCCAGTAGTCCTAGGGGTAGCACTGAAGCTTTCTTT. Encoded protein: CASSPRGSTEAFF.

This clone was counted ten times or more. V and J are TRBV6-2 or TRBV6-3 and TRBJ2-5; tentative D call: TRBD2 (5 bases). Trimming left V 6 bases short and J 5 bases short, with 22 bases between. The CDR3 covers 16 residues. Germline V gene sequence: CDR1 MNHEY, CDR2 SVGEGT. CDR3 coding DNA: TGTGCCAGCAGCCCTAACGCGCGGGCGCCGCGGGAGACCCAGTACTTC. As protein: CASSPNARAPRETQYF.

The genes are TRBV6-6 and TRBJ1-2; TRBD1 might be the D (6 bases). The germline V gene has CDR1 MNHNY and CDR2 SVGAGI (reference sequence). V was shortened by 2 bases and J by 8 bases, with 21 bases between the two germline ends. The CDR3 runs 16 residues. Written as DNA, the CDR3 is TGTGCCAGCAGTTACGCGACGATACCCCAGGGGAGCGGCTACACCTTC. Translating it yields CASSYATIPQGSGYTF.

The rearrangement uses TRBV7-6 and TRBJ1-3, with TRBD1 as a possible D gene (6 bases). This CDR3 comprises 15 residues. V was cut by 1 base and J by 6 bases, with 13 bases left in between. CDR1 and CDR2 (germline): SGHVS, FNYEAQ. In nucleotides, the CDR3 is TGTGCCAGCAGCTTAGGGAGACAGGCAAAAAACACCATATATTTT. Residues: CASSLGRQAKNTIYF. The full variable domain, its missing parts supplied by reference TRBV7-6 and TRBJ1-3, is GAGVSQSPRYKVTKRGQDVALRCDPISGHVSLYWYRQALGQGPEFLTYFNYEAQQDKSGLPNDRFSAERPEGSISTLTIQRTEQRDSAMYRCASSLGRQAKNTIYFGEGSWLTVV.

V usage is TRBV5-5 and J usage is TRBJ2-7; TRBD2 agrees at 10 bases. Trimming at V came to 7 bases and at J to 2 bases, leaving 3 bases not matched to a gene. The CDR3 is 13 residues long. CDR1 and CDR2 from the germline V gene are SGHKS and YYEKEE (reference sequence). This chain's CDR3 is CASGAGGAYEQYF. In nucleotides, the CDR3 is TGTGCCAGCGGAGCGGGAGGGGCCTACGAGCAGTACTTC.

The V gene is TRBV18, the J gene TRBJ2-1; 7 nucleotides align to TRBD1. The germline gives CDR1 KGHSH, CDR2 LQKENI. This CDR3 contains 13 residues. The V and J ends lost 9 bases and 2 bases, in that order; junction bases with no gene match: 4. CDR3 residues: CASSGTAYNEQFF. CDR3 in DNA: TGTGCCAGTTCCGGGACAGCCTACAATGAGCAGTTCTTC.

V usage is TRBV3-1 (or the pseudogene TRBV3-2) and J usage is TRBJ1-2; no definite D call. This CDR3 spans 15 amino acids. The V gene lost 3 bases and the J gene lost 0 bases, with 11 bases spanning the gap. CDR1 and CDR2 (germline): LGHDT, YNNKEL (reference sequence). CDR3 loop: CASSHQQISNYGYTF. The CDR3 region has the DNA TGTGCCAGCAGCCACCAACAGATTTCTAACTATGGCTACACCTTC.

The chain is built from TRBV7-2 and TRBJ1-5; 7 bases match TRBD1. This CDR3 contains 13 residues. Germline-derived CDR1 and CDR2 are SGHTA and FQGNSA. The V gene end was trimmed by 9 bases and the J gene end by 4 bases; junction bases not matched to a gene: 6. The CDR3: CASRGTANQPQHF. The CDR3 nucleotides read TGTGCCAGTCGAGGGACAGCTAATCAGCCCCAGCATTTT.

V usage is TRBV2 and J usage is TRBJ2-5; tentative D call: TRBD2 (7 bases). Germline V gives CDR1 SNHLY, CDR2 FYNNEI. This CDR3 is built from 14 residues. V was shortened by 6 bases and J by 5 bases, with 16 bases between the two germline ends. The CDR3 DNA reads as TGTGCCAGCAGACGAAGGGGGGGCCAGGAGACCCAGTACTTC. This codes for CASRRRGGQETQYF.

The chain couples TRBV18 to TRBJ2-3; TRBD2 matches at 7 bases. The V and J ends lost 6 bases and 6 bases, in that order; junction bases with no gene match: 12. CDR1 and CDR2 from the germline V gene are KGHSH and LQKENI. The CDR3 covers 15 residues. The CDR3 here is CASSLSRGIGDTQYF. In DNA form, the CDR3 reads TGTGCCAGCTCTCTGTCGCGGGGGATTGGGGATACGCAGTATTTT.

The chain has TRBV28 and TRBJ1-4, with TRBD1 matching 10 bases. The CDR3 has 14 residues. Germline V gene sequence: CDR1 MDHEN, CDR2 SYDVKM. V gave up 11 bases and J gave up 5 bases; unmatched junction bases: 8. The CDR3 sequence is CAALADRGNEKLFF. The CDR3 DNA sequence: TGTGCCGCCCTAGCGGACAGGGGGAATGAAAAACTGTTTTTT.

As DNA, the CDR3 is TGTGCCACCAGCAGTCCCGCTAGCGGGGGGTTTGTTAATGAGCAGTTCTTC. Residues: CATSSPASGGFVNEQFF. The V call is TRBV15, the J call TRBJ2-1, with 11 nucleotides matching TRBD2. V gave up 3 bases and J gave up 7 bases; unmatched junction bases: 11. CDR3 length: 17 residues. The germline CDR1 and CDR2 sequences are LNHNV and YYDKDF (reference sequence).

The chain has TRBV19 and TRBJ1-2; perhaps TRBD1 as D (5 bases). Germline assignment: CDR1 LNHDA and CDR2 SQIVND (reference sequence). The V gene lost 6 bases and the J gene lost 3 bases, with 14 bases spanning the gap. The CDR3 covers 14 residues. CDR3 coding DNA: TGTGCCAGTAGCACCATTGTACAGGACTATGGCTACACCTTC. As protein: CASSTIVQDYGYTF.

The DNA of the CDR3 is TGCAGTGCTAGTATGACAGGCTACGAGCAGTACTTC. Its protein product is CSASMTGYEQYF. The V and J genes are TRBV20-1 and TRBJ2-7; D is perhaps TRBD1 (6 bases). V shed 3 bases and J shed 3 bases, with 9 bases lying between them. The CDR3 consists of 12 residues. The germline V gene encodes CDR1 DFQATT and CDR2 SNEGSKA (reference sequence).